This TCR beta chain was retrieved from a study of vaccination effects on CD4 cells after COVID-19. Whole-study context: Each participant was given two doses of one vaccine (BNT162b2 or mRNA-1273).

In regard to this clone: The antigen remains unidentified.

Sequenced by immunoSEQ multiplex PCR; TCRdb stores in-frame clones only, minus some. Among under 65,000 clones, 76% were seen once, and the ten largest hold approximately 5%. Study-wide results and limits: By a late point after vaccination, infection- and vaccine-induced clones had shrunk markedly through clonal contraction.

Viral peptide pool expansion of antigen-specific CD4+ T cells preceded sequencing in the ViraFEST assay. A 10-day culture period preceded the isolation of CD4+ T cells. The individual was infected with SARS-CoV-2 between March and December 2020, as confirmed by PCR. IL-2 medium supplanted half the medium on days 3 and 7. This specimen was CD4+ T cells from PBMCs cultured with HIV peptides, taken before COVID-19 vaccination. Described subset: HIV-1 Nef peptide pool negative control/reference culture. This TCR derives from a human donor who had a prior SARS-CoV-2 infection.

The CDR3 DNA reads as TGTGCCAGCAGCCTTATCCCGGGACTAGCGAGACGTCAATACCACTACAATGAGCAGTTCTTC. Translation: CASSLIPGLARRQYHYNEQFF. This chain joins TRBV3-1 (or the pseudogene TRBV3-2) and TRBJ2-1; 10 bases fit TRBD2. This CDR3 is built from 21 residues. V dropped 4 bases and J dropped 3; count of bases not matched to a gene: 21. In germline, CDR1 is LGHDT, CDR2 YNNKEL (reference sequence).